Each of the 27 T cell receptor beta chains below was sequenced from the same sample in a study. TCRdb processed the 5' RACE reads anew with MiXCR; each CDR3 protein has one entry. The sample has more than 45,000 distinct CDR3 sequences, 28% seen once. Input material: tumor-infiltrating memory CD4+ T cells sorted from the breast tumor. Subset: memory CD4+ T cells, CD4+CD45RO+CD25-. The receptors come from a female donor with breast cancer.

CDR3 coding DNA: TGCGCCAGCAGCTTGGGTCCGCAGGACACCGGGGAGCTGTTTTTT. It translates to CASSLGPQDTGELFF. The chain combines TRBV5-1 with TRBJ2-2; the D is unclear. The CDR3 is 15 residues long. The germline V gene encodes CDR1 SGHRS and CDR2 YFSETQ. Trimming removed 0 bases at V and 3 bases at J, with 9 bases between.

The V and J genes are TRBV5-1 and TRBJ2-2; the D is unclear. Trimming stripped 0 bases from V and 4 bases from J, with 13 bases between. Germline V gene sequence: CDR1 SGHRS, CDR2 YFSETQ. This CDR3 has 16 amino acids. CDR3 sequence: CASSLEGSSFTGELFF. The CDR3 bases are TGCGCCAGCAGCTTGGAAGGTAGCTCTTTCACCGGGGAGCTGTTTTTT.

The CDR3 sequence: CASSPSDRVGGELFF. The CDR3 DNA is TGTGCCAGCTCACCTTCTGACAGGGTCGGCGGGGAGCTGTTTTTT. J is TRBJ2-2 and V is TRBV18; 7 bases are shared with TRBD1. The CDR3 totals 15 residues. The germline V gene encodes CDR1 KGHSH and CDR2 LQKENI. V was pared by 3 bases and J by 7 bases, with 8 bases of the junction left unmatched. Drawing the rest from reference TRBV18 and TRBJ2-2, the complete variable domain is NAGVMQNPRHLVRRRGQEARLRCSPMKGHSHVYWYRQLPEEGLKFMVYLQKENIIDESGMPKERFSAEFPKEGPSILRIQQVVRGDSAAYFCASSPSDRVGGELFFGEGSRLTVL.

This clonotype turned up a few times. This chain's CDR3 is CASSYGQDRGGYEQYF. DNA of the CDR3: TGCGCCAGCAGCTACGGACAGGACAGGGGAGGCTACGAGCAGTACTTC. The V and J genes are TRBV5-1 and TRBJ2-7, with 9 bases identical to TRBD1. The V and J ends lost 3 bases and 3 bases, in that order; junction bases with no gene match: 10. The CDR3 covers 16 residues. Germline CDR1 is SGHRS and CDR2 is YFSETQ.

This clonotype was found a few times. J is TRBJ2-1 and V is TRBV7-2; 9 bases are a match to TRBD2. Unmatched junction bases numbered 4, after V lost 1 base and J lost 3 bases. Germline assignment: CDR1 SGHTA and CDR2 FQGNSA. This CDR3 contains 16 residues. The CDR3 DNA follows: TGTGCCAGCAGCTTAGAAGGGACTAGCAGCTACAATGAGCAGTTCTTC. Translated: CASSLEGTSSYNEQFF.

The table lists this clonotype with a few counts. The rearrangement joins TRBV6-5 to TRBJ2-7, with TRBD2 identical over 7 bases. This CDR3 region has 14 residues. The junction had 7 bases not matched to a gene; V was cut back by 5 bases and J by 3 bases. CDR1 and CDR2 from the germline V gene are MNHEY and SVGAGI. CDR3: CASSPAGAGYEQYF. The CDR3 bases are TGTGCCAGCAGTCCGGCGGGAGCAGGCTACGAGCAGTACTTC.

The table lists this clonotype with a few counts. This chain links TRBV7-9 with TRBJ2-2; D possibly matches TRBD1 or TRBD2 (5 bases each). The germline gives CDR1 SEHNR, CDR2 FQNEAQ (reference sequence). The CDR3 has 15 amino acids. The V end lost 3 bases, the J end lost 1 base, and 9 bases lay between the germline ends. The CDR3 loop reads CASSLGRWNTGELFF. The CDR3, as DNA: TGTGCCAGCAGCTTGGGACGATGGAACACCGGGGAGCTGTTTTTT.

This clonotype has at least ten counts. The V and J genes are TRBV4-3 and TRBJ2-2, with no clear D. V was pared by 0 bases and J by 4 bases, with 6 bases between. Germline CDR1 LGHNA, CDR2 YSLEER. CDR3 length: 14 residues. This CDR3 reads CASSQDFFTGELFF. In DNA, the CDR3 is TGCGCCAGCAGCCAAGACTTTTTCACCGGGGAGCTGTTTTTT.

This clonotype rates as medium-sized. J is TRBJ2-1 and V is TRBV5-1; D uncertain. With 3 bases removed from V and 6 bases from J, the gap between germline ends came to 10 bases. The CDR3 length is 13 residues. Germline V gene lookup returns CDR1 SGHRS and CDR2 YFSETQ. The CDR3 loop reads CASSSRSPNEQFF. CDR3 DNA: TGCGCCAGCAGCTCCCGGTCCCCCAATGAGCAGTTCTTC. The full variable domain, with the rest looked up from reference TRBV5-1 and TRBJ2-1, is KAGVTQTPRYLIKTRGQQVTLSCSPISGHRSVSWYQQTPGQGLQFLFEYFSETQRNKGNFPGRFSGRQFSNSRSEMNVSTLELGDSALYLCASSSRSPNEQFFGPGTRLTVL.

This clonotype was seen a few times. The chain uses TRBV20-1 and TRBJ1-2; D call uncertain. The CDR3 contains 12 residues. In germline, CDR1 is DFQATT, CDR2 SNEGSKA (reference sequence). Trimming removed 5 bases at V and 2 bases at J, with 9 bases between. The CDR3 sequence: CSAVYENYGYTF. CDR3 nucleotide sequence: TGCAGTGCTGTTTACGAGAACTATGGCTACACCTTC.

J is TRBJ1-1 and V is TRBV7-2; a weak D match, TRBD1 (6 bases). The CDR3 has 15 residues. V was trimmed by 2 bases and J by 4 bases, leaving 14 bases between them. CDR1 SGHTA and CDR2 FQGNSA come from the germline V gene. The CDR3 sequence: CASSLHPATGTEAFF. CDR3 DNA: TGTGCCAGCAGCTTACACCCCGCGACAGGCACTGAAGCTTTCTTT.

This clonotype was found once. The chain is built from TRBV5-1 and TRBJ2-2; D uncertain. The CDR3 consists of 14 residues. Trimming took off 3 bases at V and 3 bases at J, with 9 bases between the two ends. CDR1 and CDR2 (germline): SGHRS, YFSETQ. CDR3: CASSWESDTGELFF. DNA for the CDR3: TGCGCCAGCAGCTGGGAATCGGACACCGGGGAGCTGTTTTTT.

This clonotype has ten or more counts. The chain carries TRBV7-9 and TRBJ1-2; D possibly corresponds to TRBD1 (5 bases). There are 14 residues in the CDR3. V shed 1 base and J shed 3 bases, with 9 bases lying between them. From germline, CDR1 is SEHNR and CDR2 FQNEAQ (reference sequence). The CDR3 protein is CASSLGQMDYGYTF. CDR3 bases: TGTGCCAGCAGCTTAGGACAGATGGACTATGGCTACACCTTC.

This chain links TRBV12-3 or TRBV12-4 with TRBJ2-7, with 11 bases that match TRBD2. The CDR3 is 17 residues long. V was clipped by 5 bases and J by 3 bases; unmatched bases: 12. The CDR3 spells CASSVGTSGSGVYEQYF. Written as DNA, the CDR3 is TGTGCCAGCAGTGTAGGGACTAGCGGATCAGGTGTCTACGAGCAGTACTTC.

By proportion, this clonotype is medium-sized (0.01 to 0.1%). The chain is built from TRBV5-1 and TRBJ2-3; 10 bases are a match to TRBD2. The J segment lost 5 bases and the V segment lost 0 bases, leaving 3 bases of the junction unmatched. There are 15 residues in the CDR3. Germline values: CDR1 SGHRS, CDR2 YFSETQ. For the CDR3, the DNA is TGCGCCAGCAGCTTGGGGGCTAGCGGGGGAGATACGCAGTATTTT. Protein: CASSLGASGGDTQYF.

CDR3 in DNA: TGTGCCAGCATCGCGGGCGGCTTCCTTTCCGGGGAGCTGTTTTTT. Encoded protein: CASIAGGFLSGELFF. This chain joins TRBV12-3 or TRBV12-4 and TRBJ2-2; D may be TRBD2 (5 bases). The CDR3 is 15 residues long. Trimming removed 7 bases from V and 6 bases from J, with 18 bases in between.

The chain is built from TRBV28 and TRBJ2-3; 7 bases map to TRBD1. V lost 7 bases to trimming and J lost 6 bases; unmatched junction nucleotides: 16. The CDR3 has 16 amino acids. The germline gives CDR1 MDHEN, CDR2 SYDVKM. The CDR3 DNA sequence: TGTGCCAGCACCGCGGCCGGGACAGCCGGTCGCGATACGCAGTATTTT. Translated, it gives CASTAAGTAGRDTQYF.

J is TRBJ1-1 and V is TRBV5-1, with D possibly being TRBD1 (6 bases). The CDR3 runs 12 residues. Trimming left V 4 bases short and J 11 bases short, with 15 bases between. Per the germline V gene, CDR1 is SGHRS and CDR2 is YFSETQ. CDR3 loop: CASSLTGGEAFF. In DNA form, the CDR3 reads TGCGCCAGCAGCCTGACAGGAGGGGAGGCTTTCTTT.

The chain joins TRBV28 to TRBJ1-4; the D is unclear. This CDR3 has 12 residues. V shed 2 bases and J shed 8 bases, with 6 bases lying between them. Per germline, CDR1 MDHEN and CDR2 SYDVKM. In DNA form, the CDR3 reads TGTGCCAGCAGTTTAGGAGGAGAAAAACTGTTTTTT. Its protein is CASSLGGEKLFF.

This clonotype was detected ten times or more. CDR3 region: CSASLITGDQFF. CDR3 nucleotides: TGCAGTGCTAGCTTAATTACGGGTGATCAGTTCTTC. V usage is TRBV20-1 and J usage is TRBJ2-1; no clear D. Germline loops: CDR1 DFQATT, CDR2 SNEGSKA (reference sequence). V lost 3 bases and J 13 bases, leaving 16 bases between the germline ends. The CDR3 consists of 12 residues.

This clonotype was seen only a few times. The CDR3 spells CASSSNSGPQGGYTF. The CDR3 nucleotides read TGTGCCAGCAGCTCCAACTCCGGGCCCCAGGGTGGCTACACCTTC. V is TRBV5-5 and J is TRBJ1-2, with D perhaps matching TRBD1 (5 bases). V lost 3 bases and J lost 7, with 19 bases in between. Germline V gene lookup returns CDR1 SGHKS and CDR2 YYEKEE (reference sequence). The length of the CDR3 is 15 residues.

Notes on this clonotype: This clone may be a read error of a much larger clone one base away. The rearrangement joins TRBV28 to TRBJ1-1; D may be TRBD1 (5 bases). The germline CDR1 and CDR2 sequences are MDHEN and SYDVKM. The length of the CDR3 is 15 residues. The CDR3 nucleotides are TGTGCCAGCAGTGCCCCTTTGGGGGGTTGGACTGAAACTTTCTTT. This sequence encodes CASSAPLGGWTETFF.

The chain joins TRBV7-2 to TRBJ1-2, with 11 nucleotides matching TRBD1. Germline CDR1 is SGHTA and CDR2 is FQGNSA. The V segment lost 1 base and the J segment 6 bases; nucleotides outside the gene matches: 1. The CDR3 length is 14 residues. The CDR3 spells CASSLGTGGDGYTF. CDR3 DNA: TGTGCCAGCAGCTTAGGGACAGGGGGCGATGGCTACACCTTC.

V usage is TRBV30 and J usage is TRBJ2-4; 8 positions match TRBD1. CDR3 length equals 11 residues. Germline values: CDR1 GTSNPN, CDR2 SVGIG (reference sequence). The ends lost 8 bases at V and 12 bases at J; junction bases unmatched: 9. As DNA, the CDR3 is TGTGCCGGATCGGACAGGGAGAATCAGTACTTC. This gives the protein CAGSDRENQYF.

This clonotype was recorded a few times. J is TRBJ2-7 and V is TRBV7-2; 9 nucleotides match TRBD2. V lost 3 bases, J lost 0 bases, and 0 bases stayed unmatched. Germline lookup yields CDR1 SGHTA and CDR2 FQGNSA. CDR3 length: 14 residues. The CDR3 DNA is TGTGCCAGCAGCTTTAGCGGGAGCTCCTACGAGCAGTACTTC. Translating gives CASSFSGSSYEQYF.

Remarks on this clonotype: A read error may explain this, as a much larger clone is one base away. V gene TRBV6-1 combines with J gene TRBJ2-7; TRBD1 might be the D (6 bases). Germline V lookup: CDR1 MNHNS, CDR2 SASEGT. V lost 2 bases and J 1 base, leaving 12 bases between the germline ends. The CDR3 sequence is 15 residues long. The CDR3 protein is CASSENPTGSYEQYF. The CDR3 coding sequence is TGTGCCAGCAGTGAAAATCCGACAGGATCCTACGAGCAGTACTTC.

This clonotype was counted a few times. This rearrangement joins TRBV7-9 to TRBJ2-7; 11 positions match TRBD1. CDR1 and CDR2 (germline): SEHNR, FQNEAQ (reference sequence). There are 15 residues in the CDR3. The junction had 5 bases not matched to a gene; V was cut back by 5 bases and J by 2 bases. The chain's CDR3 is CASSTGQGAAYEQYF. DNA of the CDR3: TGTGCCAGCAGCACAGGACAGGGGGCCGCCTACGAGCAGTACTTC.